This T cell receptor beta chain is drawn from a study of cytomegalovirus exposure and HLA in healthy donors. Primers: 60 Vbeta forward and 13 Jbeta reverse. The method was immunoSEQ multiplex PCR; TCRdb's version includes in-frame clones alone and lacks a portion of them. Of about 180,000 clones in the sample, almost 85% were seen once. A note on this clone: Its antigen is not known.

General observations from the study: The study labeled 164 TCR beta chains cytomegalovirus-associated. Donor immune exposure was known only as CMV serostatus.

Germline values: CDR1 LNHDA, CDR2 SQIVND (reference sequence). Deletions cut 7 bases from V and 0 bases from J, with 12 bases between. The CDR3 consists of 14 residues. The source of this sequence is a young man in good health and CMV-seronegative. Material: PBMCs. This chain uses TRBV19 with TRBJ1-2; D is possibly TRBD1 (6 bases). The CDR3 sequence: CASTQTGTNYGYTF. The CDR3 nucleotides read TGTGCCAGTACTCAGACAGGCACTAACTATGGCTACACCTTC.